This T cell receptor (beta chain) derives from a study of blood T cell repertoires in COVID-19. Followed over time, Seattle patients had been enrolled while infection was active. In the authors' workflow: Reference gene primer amplification gave nucleated cell count estimates. The assay was immunoSEQ multiplex PCR, and TCRdb's table has in-frame clones only and misses some. V, J and clone size reflect that table, while D and trimming were determined from the DNA. The table shows 200,000 to 250,000 clones, with about nine tenths occurring only once. The CDR3 contains 19 residues. CDR1 and CDR2 (germline): MGHRA, YSYEKL. The V segment lost 2 bases and the J segment 0 bases; nucleotides outside the gene matches: 9.

The TCR sequence derives from a man aged 30-40 years with COVID-19, enrolled during active disease. The source material was peripheral blood. This chain uses TRBV4-1 with TRBJ2-5; 13 bases match TRBD2. The CDR3 here is CASSQPPGLAGKNQETQYF. In DNA, the CDR3 is TGCGCCAGCAGCCAACCCCCGGGACTAGCGGGGAAGAACCAAGAGACCCAGTACTTC.